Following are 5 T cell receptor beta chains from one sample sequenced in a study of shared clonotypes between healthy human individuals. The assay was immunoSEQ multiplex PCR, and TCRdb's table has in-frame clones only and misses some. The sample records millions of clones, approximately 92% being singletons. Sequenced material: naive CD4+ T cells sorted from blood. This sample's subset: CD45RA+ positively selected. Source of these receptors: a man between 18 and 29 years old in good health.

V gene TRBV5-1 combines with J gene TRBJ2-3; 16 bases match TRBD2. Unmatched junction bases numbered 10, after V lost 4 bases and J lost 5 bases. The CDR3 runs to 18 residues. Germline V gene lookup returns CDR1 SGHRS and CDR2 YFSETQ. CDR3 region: CASSRTGTSGGARDTQYF. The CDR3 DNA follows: TGCGCCAGCAGCAGGACCGGGACTAGCGGGGGGGCGAGAGATACGCAGTATTTT.

CDR3 loop: CASSPRRTTYEQYF. The CDR3 coding sequence is TGTGCCAGCTCACCACGTCGGACAACATACGAGCAGTACTTC. The rearrangement uses TRBV18 and TRBJ2-7, with D perhaps matching TRBD1 (5 bases). Germline CDR1 and CDR2: KGHSH and LQKENI. This CDR3 comprises 14 residues. Between the trimmed V and J ends, which lost 1 base and 4 bases, there was a span of 11 bases.

CDR3 sequence reads: CASSQWVDRGNEKLFF. CDR3 sequence (DNA): TGTGCCAGCAGCCAGTGGGTGGACAGGGGTAATGAAAAACTGTTTTTT. V is TRBV7-9 and J is TRBJ1-4; 9 bases fit TRBD1. V lost 5 bases and J lost 4; bases outside the gene matches: 8. The CDR3 extends over 16 amino acids. The germline gives CDR1 SEHNR, CDR2 FQNEAQ (reference sequence).

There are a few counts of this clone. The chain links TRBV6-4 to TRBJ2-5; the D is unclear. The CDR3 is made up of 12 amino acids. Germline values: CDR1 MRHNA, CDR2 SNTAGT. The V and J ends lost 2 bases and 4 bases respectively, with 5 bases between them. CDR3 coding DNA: TGTGCCAGCAGTGACCGAGGAGAGACCCAGTACTTC. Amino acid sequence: CASSDRGETQYF.

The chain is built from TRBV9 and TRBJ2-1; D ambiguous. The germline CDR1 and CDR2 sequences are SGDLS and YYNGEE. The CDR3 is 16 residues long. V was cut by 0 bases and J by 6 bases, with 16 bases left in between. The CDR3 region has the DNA TGTGCCAGCAGCGTAGCCCACGCTATGGAGTTCAATGAGCAGTTCTTC. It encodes CASSVAHAMEFNEQFF.